These 24 T cell receptor beta chains originate from one sample sequenced in a study of T cell repertoires in cytomegalovirus infection. TCRdb reprocessed the reads with MiXCR, giving one entry per CDR3 protein. The sample contains some 450,000 distinct CDR3 sequences, under 40% of which appear only once. Sequenced sample: PBMCs. These receptors came from a human donor in good health (CMV status not recorded). Some clones in this sample may be carry-over from other donors' samples.

CDR3 DNA: TGCGCCAGCAGCCAAGTAAAGGGTGTAAACACTGAAGCTTTCTTT. Translating gives CASSQVKGVNTEAFF. This rearrangement joins TRBV4-1 to TRBJ1-1; D is ambiguous. This CDR3 contains 15 residues. Germline CDR1 is MGHRA and CDR2 is YSYEKL. V was shortened by 1 base and J by 2 bases, with 11 bases between the two germline ends.

This chain joins TRBV7-6 and TRBJ2-3; 7 bases match TRBD1. Per germline, CDR1 SGHVS and CDR2 FNYEAQ. J was trimmed by 0 bases and V by 4 bases; bases with no gene match: 7. The CDR3 length is 16 residues. CDR3 region: CASSSTGLTSTDTQYF. In nucleotides, the CDR3 is TGTGCCAGCAGCTCGACAGGGTTAACTAGCACAGATACGCAGTATTTT. Combining the CDR3 with reference TRBV7-6 and TRBJ2-3 gives the whole variable domain GAGVSQSPRYKVTKRGQDVALRCDPISGHVSLYWYRQALGQGPEFLTYFNYEAQQDKSGLPNDRFSAERPEGSISTLTIQRTEQRDSAMYRCASSSTGLTSTDTQYFGPGTRLTVL.

On this clonotype itself: Likely a read error: the CDR3 ends without its conserved phenylalanine or tryptophan. The V and J genes are TRBV28 and TRBJ2-5; D gene ambiguous. V shed 0 bases and J shed 1 base, with 12 bases lying between them. Germline CDR1 MDHEN, CDR2 SYDVKM. The CDR3 has 16 amino acids. This CDR3 reads CASSLWANGPQETQYY. The CDR3 DNA reads as TGTGCCAGCAGTTTATGGGCGAACGGGCCCCAAGAGACCCAGTACTAC.

The chain recombines TRBV6-2 or TRBV6-3 with TRBJ1-3, with 9 bases that match TRBD1. The germline CDR1 and CDR2 sequences are MNHEY and SVGEGT. This CDR3 comprises 14 residues. Trimming took 7 bases from V and 2 from J; bases not matched to a gene: 3. CDR3 bases: TGTGCCAGCAACAACAGGGGGCCTGGAAACACCATATATTTT. Amino acids: CASNNRGPGNTIYF.

This clonotype was seen at least ten times. This chain uses TRBV5-6 with TRBJ2-1; D tentatively fits TRBD1 or TRBD2 (5 bases each). The CDR3 has 17 amino acids. Trimming left V 4 bases short and J 1 base short, with 18 bases between. CDR1 SGHDT and CDR2 YYEEEE come from the germline V gene. The CDR3 reads CASSPLVQGRSYNEQFF. CDR3 nucleotides: TGTGCCAGCAGCCCACTAGTTCAGGGCCGATCCTACAATGAGCAGTTCTTC.

This clonotype showed up just a few times. The rearrangement joins TRBV4-2 to TRBJ1-6; D not resolved. The germline V and J ends were trimmed by 2 bases and 4 bases, with 9 bases remaining between them. CDR3 length equals 15 residues. The germline V gene has CDR1 LGHNA and CDR2 YNFKEQ. CDR3 bases: TGTGCCAGCAGCCAAACCGACACATATAATTCACCCCTCCACTTT. As protein: CASSQTDTYNSPLHF.

The sample holds a few counts of this clonotype. The chain couples TRBV7-8 to TRBJ2-7, with TRBD2 matching over 7 bases. V shed 0 bases and J 2 bases; nucleotides not matched to a gene: 4. The germline gives CDR1 SGHVS, CDR2 FQNEAQ. The CDR3 covers 15 residues. CDR3 region: CASSLASGDAYEQYF. CDR3 coding DNA: TGTGCCAGCAGCTTAGCGAGCGGGGATGCCTACGAGCAGTACTTC. Based on the CDR3 plus reference TRBV7-8 and TRBJ2-7, the full variable domain is GAGVSQSPRYKVAKRGQDVALRCDPISGHVSLFWYQQALGQGPEFLTYFQNEAQLDKSGLPSDRFFAERPEGSVSTLKIQRTQQEDSAVYLCASSLASGDAYEQYFGPGTRLTVT.

J is TRBJ2-1 and V is TRBV27; possible D gene TRBD2, 7 bases. The germline gives CDR1 MNHEY, CDR2 SMNVEV (reference sequence). The CDR3 has 16 amino acids. V lost 9 bases to trimming and J lost 5 bases, with 23 bases between them. Written as DNA, the CDR3 is TGTGCCAGTTGGGACGATGAAGGGGGGGCAGACAATGAGCAGTTCTTC. This encodes CASWDDEGGADNEQFF.

This rearrangement joins TRBV11-1 to TRBJ1-2; TRBD1 might be the D (5 bases). The CDR3 spans 13 residues. V lost 2 bases to trimming and J lost 4 bases, with 8 bases between them. Germline loops: CDR1 SGHAT, CDR2 FQDESV (reference sequence). In DNA form, the CDR3 reads TGTGCCAGCAGCTTATCCGACAGCTATGGCTACACCTTC. This gives the protein CASSLSDSYGYTF.

This clonotype was counted a few times. This chain uses TRBV19 with TRBJ2-1; D perhaps matches TRBD2 (6 bases). Germline CDR1 reads LNHDA; CDR2 reads SQIVND (reference sequence). Trimming cost V 3 bases and J 2 bases, with 14 bases left between them. The CDR3 contains 16 residues. The CDR3 sequence: CASSIRDLFPYNEQFF. As DNA, the CDR3 is TGTGCCAGTAGTATCCGGGACTTGTTCCCCTACAATGAGCAGTTCTTC.

The chain links TRBV7-2 to TRBJ1-3; D gene ambiguous. The CDR3 runs to 15 residues. Germline V gene lookup returns CDR1 SGHTA and CDR2 FQGNSA. Trimming took 3 bases from V and 0 from J, leaving 9 bases between them. The CDR3 DNA follows: TGTGCCAGCAGCTTGATGCCGGCCTCTGGAAACACCATATATTTT. As protein: CASSLMPASGNTIYF.

This rearrangement joins TRBV20-1 to TRBJ2-5, with no clear D. The length of the CDR3 is 12 residues. Germline CDR1 is DFQATT and CDR2 is SNEGSKA (reference sequence). V was shortened by 5 bases and J by 3 bases, with 10 bases between the two germline ends. The CDR3: CSAPPPKETQYF. DNA of the CDR3: TGCAGTGCTCCTCCCCCCAAAGAGACCCAGTACTTC.

In regard to this clonotype: An end of the junction differs from the germline gene, which may be a read error. V and J are TRBV4-1 and TRBJ1-2, with D maybe TRBD1 (6 bases). Germline assignment: CDR1 MGHRA and CDR2 YSYEKL. The CDR3 consists of 13 residues. CDR3 protein: CASSQTDSYGYTF. The CDR3 DNA reads TGTGCCAGCAGCCAGACGGACAGCTATGGCTACACCTTC.

This clonotype turned up a few times. This CDR3 is CASSVSGGARDTQYF. CDR3 sequence (DNA): TGTGCCAGCAGCGTTAGCGGGGGGGCCAGAGATACGCAGTATTTT. The chain carries TRBV9 and TRBJ2-3; 11 bases agree with TRBD2. The CDR3 covers 15 residues. The germline V gene encodes CDR1 SGDLS and CDR2 YYNGEE. Unmatched junction bases numbered 4, after V lost 2 bases and J lost 5 bases.

This clonotype turned up a few times. CDR3 in DNA: TGTGCCAGCAGTAAAACACAGGGGAGTGGCTACACCTTC. This codes for CASSKTQGSGYTF. The chain has TRBV6-5 and TRBJ1-2; 7 positions agree with TRBD1. V shed 5 bases, J shed 7 bases, and the junction held 7 bases outside the gene matches. The CDR3 sequence is 13 residues long. Germline V gene lookup returns CDR1 MNHEY and CDR2 SVGAGI.

This clonotype was seen more than once but under ten times. The chain employs TRBV28 and TRBJ1-5; a weak D match, TRBD1 (5 bases). The CDR3 loop spans 15 amino acids. Trimming took off 5 bases at V and 3 bases at J, with 14 bases between the two ends. CDR1 is MDHEN, CDR2 SYDVKM, per germline. The CDR3 spells CASSPYDRFNQPQHF. The CDR3 DNA follows: TGTGCCAGCAGTCCATACGACAGATTCAATCAGCCCCAGCATTTT. Full variable domain (remainder filled in from reference TRBV28 and TRBJ1-5): DVKVTQSSRYLVKRTGEKVFLECVQDMDHENMFWYRQDPGLGLRLIYFSYDVKMKEKGDIPEGYSVSREKKERFSLILESASTNQTSMYLCASSPYDRFNQPQHFGDGTRLSIL.

As to this clonotype: A much larger clone lies a single base off, so this may be a read error. V is TRBV19 and J is TRBJ1-1; 7 bases are a match to TRBD1. The CDR3 runs 13 residues. The junction had 7 bases not matched to a gene; V was cut back by 9 bases and J by 3 bases. The germline V gene has CDR1 LNHDA and CDR2 SQIVND (reference sequence). CDR3 nucleotides: TGTGCCAGCAGCATAACAGGGGACACTGAAGCTTTCTTT. It specifies CASSITGDTEAFF. Variable domain in full (rest from reference TRBV19 and TRBJ1-1): DGGITQSPKYLFRKEGQNVTLSCEQNLNHDAMYWYRQDPGQGLRLIYYSQIVNDFQKGDIAEGYSVSREKKESFPLTVTSAQKNPTAFYLCASSITGDTEAFFGQGTRLTVV.

Of note for this clonotype: One junction end disagrees with the germline gene, perhaps due to a read error. The chain is built from TRBV28 and TRBJ2-1; 8 nucleotides match TRBD1. Germline V gene lookup returns CDR1 MDHEN and CDR2 SYDVKM. The CDR3 runs 15 residues. The CDR3 sequence is CASSPRTGSGNELFF. CDR3 coding DNA: TGTGCCAGCAGCCCCAGGACAGGGTCGGGCAATGAGCTGTTCTTC.

At least ten counts were recorded for this clonotype. The V and J genes are TRBV7-2 and TRBJ2-5; D is unclear. In germline, CDR1 is SGHTA, CDR2 FQGNSA. V shed 4 bases and J shed 5 bases, with 14 bases lying between them. The CDR3 spans 14 residues. Written as DNA, the CDR3 is TGTGCCAGCAGCTCATATCAGAGGCGGGAGACCCAGTACTTC. Amino acid sequence: CASSSYQRRETQYF.

The CDR3 nucleotides read TGTGCCAGCAGGGTAGGAAACACCATATATTTT. Encoded protein: CASRVGNTIYF. The V and J genes are TRBV28 and TRBJ1-3; unclear D gene. CDR3 length: 11 residues. Trimming shortened V by 6 bases and J by 4 bases, and 4 bases separated the two germline ends. Germline lookup yields CDR1 MDHEN and CDR2 SYDVKM.

The rearrangement joins TRBV24-1 to TRBJ2-7, with 8 bases lining up with TRBD1. The germline CDR1 and CDR2 sequences are KGHDR and SFDVKD. V gave up 3 bases and J gave up 7 bases; unmatched junction bases: 10. The CDR3 extends over 15 amino acids. The CDR3 DNA follows: TGTGCCACCAGTGATGCGGGACAGGCGGCCTGGGAGCAGTACTTC. It yields the protein CATSDAGQAAWEQYF.

Remarks on this clonotype: This could be a read error, since a much larger clone is one nucleotide away. The genes are TRBV7-2 and TRBJ2-1; the match to TRBD2 covers 11 bases. Trimming took 5 bases from V and 9 from J; bases not matched to a gene: 9. Germline CDR1 and CDR2: SGHTA and FQGNSA. The CDR3 is 15 residues long. In nucleotides, the CDR3 is TGTGCCAGCAGCCAAATTAGCGGGAGGGCTAGTGAGCAGTTCTTC. Protein sequence: CASSQISGRASEQFF.

This CDR3 reads CASSKGGGSSYNEQFF. The DNA of the CDR3 is TGCGCCAGCAGCAAGGGAGGGGGTAGCTCCTACAATGAGCAGTTCTTC. V gene TRBV5-1 combines with J gene TRBJ2-1; D might be TRBD2 (7 bases). The germline CDR1 and CDR2 sequences are SGHRS and YFSETQ. V lost 4 bases and J 0 bases, leaving 14 bases between the germline ends. This CDR3 has 16 residues.

The chain recombines TRBV25-1 with TRBJ1-2, with a weak D call TRBD1 (5 bases). The CDR3 is made up of 12 amino acids. V was pared by 4 bases and J by 7 bases, with 10 bases between. CDR1 is MGHDK and CDR2 is SYGVNS in the germline V gene. The CDR3 loop is CASSGDPSGYTF. CDR3 DNA: TGTGCCAGCAGTGGGGACCCGTCTGGCTACACCTTC.